This TCR beta chain was obtained from a study of shared T cell receptors in the human thymus. From germline, CDR1 is MNHEY and CDR2 SMNVEV (reference sequence). V lost 8 bases and J lost 1, with 15 bases in between. The CDR3 sequence is 16 residues long. Data came from immunoSEQ multiplex PCR; TCRdb stores just in-frame clones and leaves some out. The profile shows 540,000 or so clones, about 84% of them singletons. The sample was also reused in another study, on human thymus T cells.

The sample was thymocytes. The genes are TRBV27 and TRBJ2-6; D is ambiguous. The sequence derives from a boy under three years old with a congenital heart defect. CDR3 in amino acids: CASRKRVPSGANVLTF. For the CDR3, the DNA is TGTGCCAGCCGCAAACGGGTGCCTTCTGGGGCCAACGTCCTGACTTTC.